This TCR beta chain was retrieved from a study of CD8 T cells in Susac syndrome. The V end lost 8 bases, the J end lost 1 base, and 9 bases lay between the germline ends. Germline CDR1 is MNHEY and CDR2 is SMNVEV (reference sequence). The CDR3 extends over 14 amino acids. RNA, at about 0.45 to 1 ug, was reverse transcribed with random hexamers. TCRdb recomputed calls from the immunoSEQ multiplex PCR reads with MiXCR, one row per CDR3 protein. The repertoire has some 200,000 distinct CDR3 sequences, approximately 96% of them found once; the top ten carry more than 0.08%. The V gene is TRBV27, the J gene TRBJ2-6; no clear D. The sequencing input was CD4+ T cells from PBMCs. This receptor was obtained from a human donor with Susac syndrome. This chain's CDR3 is CASSRFSGANVLTF. For the CDR3, the DNA is TGTGCCAGCTCCCGATTTTCTGGGGCCAACGTCCTGACTTTC.